This is a list of T cell receptor beta chains from one sample in a study of regulatory T cells in long-lasting Graves disease. TCRdb re-called the multiplex PCR reads with MiXCR, one entry per CDR3 protein. The sample carries hundreds of thousands of distinct CDR3 sequences, 16% recorded once. This sample also belongs to another study, concerning T cells in Graves' hyperthyroidism and ophthalmopathy.

The sample here was peripheral blood mononuclear cells (PBMCs), taken at new diagnosis, from a patient treated with antithyroid drugs. These receptors originate from a woman aged 30 to 39 with Graves disease. The CDR3 runs from the conserved cysteine through the conserved F or W. A D gene is named only where the DNA matches it firmly. The listing skips clone size in some rows; elsewhere it reads once, few, many or a size class.

J | size | D | V | DNA | CDR3
TRBJ2-7 | . | TRBD1 | TRBV7-9 | TGTGCCAGCAGCTTTACAGGGGGCGGTTCCTACGAGCAGTACTTC | CASSFTGGGSYEQYF
TRBJ1-6 | . | TRBD1 | TRBV3-1 | TGTGCCAGCAGCCATCGTGGACAGGGGGGAAATTCACCCCTCCACTTT | CASSHRGQGGNSPLHF
TRBJ2-1 | . | . | TRBV7-2 | TGTGCCAGCAGCTTATTGGGGGACTTCTACAATGAGCAGTTCTTC | CASSLLGDFYNEQFF
TRBJ2-3 | many | . | TRBV2 | TGTGCCAGCAGCCTTCTGAGGGGATGGACAGATACGCAGTATTTT | CASSLLRGWTDTQYF
TRBJ2-5 | few | . | TRBV5-6 | TGTGCCAGCAGCTCTGGTTGGGGGCCCAAAGAGACCCAGTACTTC | CASSSGWGPKETQYF
TRBJ2-3 | few | . | TRBV7-8 | TGTGCCAGCAGCTTTCAAGACAGGTTGGGACTAAGCGGAACCAGAGATACGCAGTATTTT | CASSFQDRLGLSGTRDTQYF
TRBJ2-3 | . | TRBD1 | TRBV28 | TGTGCCAGCTTGGGGGACAGCAACACAGATACGCAGTATTTT | CASLGDSNTDTQYF
TRBJ2-2 | few | . | TRBV20-1 | TGCAGTGCTAGAACGTCGGGGCAGGGCGGAAAAACCGGGGAGCTGTTTTTT | CSARTSGQGGKTGELFF
TRBJ2-7 | few | TRBD1 | TRBV6-2/TRBV6-3 | TGTGCCAGCAGTTCCTACAGGGGGTCCCCTAGGGAGCAGTACTTC | CASSSYRGSPREQYF
TRBJ2-4 | many | . | TRBV11-2 | TGTGCCAGCAGCTCCGGGATGGGGGCAAACATTCAGTACTTC | CASSSGMGANIQYF
TRBJ2-1 | many | . | TRBV29-1 | TGCAGCGTTGAAAGCGACAGGCCTTACAATGAGCAGTTCTTC | CSVESDRPYNEQFF
TRBJ2-7 | . | TRBD1 | TRBV20-1 | TGCAGTGCTATCCCCTACAGGGGGCTGACCTACGAGCAGTACTTC | CSAIPYRGLTYEQYF
TRBJ2-5 | many | . | TRBV28 | TGTGCCAGCAGATACGCCTTGGGGCGCAGATCGGGGAACCAAGAGACCCAGTACTTC | CASRYALGRRSGNQETQYF
TRBJ1-2 | many | . | TRBV24-1 | TGTGCCACCAGTGTAGGGCCCAACTATGGCTACACCTTC | CATSVGPNYGYTF
TRBJ2-3 | many | . | TRBV2 | TGTGCCAGCATCAAAAGGCCCGAGGGGACGGATACGCAGTATTTT | CASIKRPEGTDTQYF
TRBJ1-1 | many | . | TRBV7-3 | TGTGCCAGCAGCCCCTCAGGGGCAGTGAACACTGAAGCTTTCTTT | CASSPSGAVNTEAFF